This passage covers 30 T cell receptor beta chains from one sample sequenced in a study of blood T cell repertoires in COVID-19 (dated by TCRdb to 2019 to 2021). The library was obtained by the immunoSEQ multiplex PCR assay. TCRdb holds this immuneACCESS table with in-frame rearrangements only. Some clones are missing; in checked studies, unresolved V genes explain under half, and the rest has no known cause. A total of hundreds of thousands of clones appear in this sample, more than 80% of them only once. 1.2% of the sample lies in the top ten. Source material: PBMCs or T cells enriched from blood (not recorded which). The source of these receptors is a man aged 25 to 40 who had recovered from COVID-19.

The chain uses TRBV27 and TRBJ2-5, with a weak D call TRBD2 (6 bases). The CDR3 covers 17 residues. The ends were cut back, 5 bases at V and 2 bases at J, with 21 bases in the middle. Germline values: CDR1 MNHEY, CDR2 SMNVEV (reference sequence). The DNA for the CDR3 is TGTGCCAGCAGTCCGCTTTTGGGGGGTAGCGGACAAGAGACCCAGTACTTC. This encodes CASSPLLGGSGQETQYF.

The chain combines TRBV7-9 with TRBJ2-4; D perhaps matches TRBD1 (6 bases). Germline V gene lookup returns CDR1 SEHNR and CDR2 FQNEAQ (reference sequence). The CDR3 extends over 16 amino acids. V dropped 5 bases and J dropped 3 bases, with 17 bases sitting between them. The DNA of the CDR3 is TGTGCCAGCAGCGGCTTACAGGGCTCGATCAAAAACATTCAGTACTTC. Translation gives CASSGLQGSIKNIQYF.

V and J are TRBV24-1 and TRBJ2-3; TRBD1 agrees at 11 bases. The CDR3 runs to 15 residues. Unmatched junction bases numbered 5, after V lost 7 bases and J lost 3 bases. Germline CDR1 and CDR2: KGHDR and SFDVKD. The DNA of the CDR3 is TGTGCCACCAGCCCCGGGACAGGGGGGACAGATACGCAGTATTTT. The encoded protein is CATSPGTGGTDTQYF.

The J gene is TRBJ2-7, the V gene TRBV6-5; D is unclear. CDR3 length: 13 residues. Trimming removed 5 bases at V and 4 bases at J, with 12 bases between. Germline loops: CDR1 MNHEY, CDR2 SVGAGI. The CDR3 DNA follows: TGTGCCAGCAGTCGAGTAGTCGGGTACGAGCAGTACTTC. The encoded protein is CASSRVVGYEQYF.

V gene TRBV9 combines with J gene TRBJ2-1, with 8 positions matching TRBD2. The ends lost 0 bases at V and 3 bases at J; junction bases unmatched: 2. The CDR3 sequence is 15 residues long. Per germline, CDR1 SGDLS and CDR2 YYNGEE. Here the CDR3 reads CASSVGSGDYNEQFF. CDR3 coding DNA: TGTGCCAGCAGCGTAGGTAGCGGGGACTACAATGAGCAGTTCTTC.

This clone occurred a few times. The chain recombines TRBV9 with TRBJ2-1, with 9 bases aligning to TRBD2. The length of the CDR3 is 17 residues. The V gene end was trimmed by 0 bases and the J gene end by 4 bases; junction bases not matched to a gene: 8. The germline gives CDR1 SGDLS, CDR2 YYNGEE. The DNA for the CDR3 is TGTGCCAGCAGCGTAGGAGGAGAGACTAGCGGATACAATGAGCAGTTCTTC. As protein: CASSVGGETSGYNEQFF.

This clone appeared a single time. The rearrangement joins TRBV13 to TRBJ2-3; 8 bases are shared with TRBD1. This CDR3 has 16 residues. With V trimmed by 4 bases and J by 0 bases, 6 bases remained unmatched. The germline V gene has CDR1 PRHDT and CDR2 FYEKMQ (reference sequence). CDR3 sequence reads: CASSSGTGTSTDTQYF. CDR3 sequence (DNA): TGTGCCAGCAGCTCGGGGACAGGTACTAGCACAGATACGCAGTATTTT.

This clone showed up just a few times. The CDR3 sequence is CASSYEGQGEEKLFF. The CDR3 coding sequence is TGTGCCAGCAGTTACGAGGGACAGGGGGAGGAAAAACTGTTTTTT. The chain recombines TRBV6-5 with TRBJ1-4, with 11 bases identical to TRBD1. The V gene's germline CDR1 is MNHEY and CDR2 SVGAGI. The CDR3 runs 15 residues. The V gene end was trimmed by 2 bases and the J gene end by 8 bases; junction bases not matched to a gene: 4.

This clone appeared a single time. V is TRBV4-1 and J is TRBJ2-3, with 9 positions matching TRBD2. Trimming took 1 base from V and 5 from J; bases not matched to a gene: 10. The CDR3 spans 17 residues. The germline V gene has CDR1 MGHRA and CDR2 YSYEKL. CDR3 sequence (DNA): TGCGCCAGCAGCCAAGGCATAGCGGGAGTGGCGAGAGATACGCAGTATTTT. It translates to CASSQGIAGVARDTQYF.

The chain employs TRBV7-2 and TRBJ2-5, with D perhaps TRBD1 (6 bases). Trimming stripped 4 bases from V and 5 bases from J, with 11 bases between. The CDR3 is made up of 13 amino acids. Germline V CDR1 and CDR2: SGHTA, FQGNSA. The CDR3 nucleotides are TGTGCCAGCAGCTACAGGGTTGAGGAGACCCAGTACTTC. It translates to CASSYRVEETQYF.

The chain couples TRBV2 to TRBJ2-1; the match to TRBD2 covers 9 bases. This CDR3 contains 16 residues. Germline trimming cut 2 bases from V and 6 bases from J; bases unmatched to any gene: 8. Germline V gives CDR1 SNHLY, CDR2 FYNNEI. CDR3: CASSERGREGTNEQFF. CDR3 nucleotides: TGTGCCAGCAGTGAAAGGGGGCGGGAGGGGACCAATGAGCAGTTCTTC.

V and J are TRBV10-2 and TRBJ2-7, with D possibly TRBD2 on 5 matching bases. V was shortened by 3 bases and J by 3 bases, with 9 bases between the two germline ends. CDR3 length: 13 amino acids. Germline V gene sequence: CDR1 WSHSY, CDR2 SAAADI. The CDR3 loop reads CASSDPGFYEQYF. CDR3 in DNA: TGCGCCAGCAGTGATCCGGGGTTCTACGAGCAGTACTTC.

J is TRBJ2-2 and V is TRBV7-2, with a weak D call TRBD1 (5 bases). The length of the CDR3 is 15 residues. CDR1 is SGHTA, CDR2 FQGNSA, per germline. V shed 5 bases and J shed 2 bases, with 12 bases lying between them. CDR3 DNA: TGTGCCAGCAGCCACAGGTTGGAAAACACCGGGGAGCTGTTTTTT. Protein: CASSHRLENTGELFF.

The chain links TRBV2 to TRBJ1-1; 8 nucleotides line up with TRBD1. The CDR3 is 14 residues long. Germline trimming cut 1 base from V and 11 bases from J; bases unmatched to any gene: 9. CDR1 is SNHLY, CDR2 FYNNEI, per germline. This CDR3 is CASSEESGGACAFF. CDR3 nucleotides: TGTGCCAGCAGTGAAGAATCAGGGGGCGCGTGTGCTTTCTTT.

V and J are TRBV23-1 and TRBJ2-5, with 7 positions matching TRBD1. TRBV23-1 is noted as an ORF with a role that remains uncertain. With V trimmed by 6 bases and J by 3 bases, 13 bases remained unmatched. The CDR3 runs 16 residues. CDR3 sequence reads: CASRPCGRTGEETQYF. The DNA for the CDR3 is TGCGCCAGCAGACCCTGTGGTAGGACAGGCGAAGAGACCCAGTACTTC.

The chain carries TRBV12-3 or TRBV12-4 and TRBJ1-2, with TRBD1 as a possible D gene (5 bases). V was pared by 4 bases and J by 4 bases, with 7 bases between. The CDR3 has 12 residues. This CDR3 reads CASSSQGYGYTF. The CDR3 bases are TGTGCCAGCAGTTCTCAGGGCTATGGCTACACCTTC.

The gene calls are TRBV19 and TRBJ2-7, with 10 nucleotides matching TRBD2. CDR3 length equals 17 residues. V shed 1 base and J 2 bases; nucleotides not matched to a gene: 8. Germline CDR1 LNHDA, CDR2 SQIVND (reference sequence). CDR3 sequence: CASSIVLAGDSPYEQYF. As DNA, the CDR3 is TGTGCCAGTAGTATAGTCCTAGCGGGAGATTCCCCCTACGAGCAGTACTTC.

This chain joins TRBV9 and TRBJ2-2, with a tentative D call TRBD1 (6 bases). This CDR3 is built from 15 residues. Trimming shortened V by 0 bases and J by 6 bases, and 12 bases separated the two germline ends. In germline, CDR1 is SGDLS, CDR2 YYNGEE. The chain's CDR3 is CASSVEDRYSGELFF. The CDR3 DNA follows: TGTGCCAGCAGCGTAGAGGACAGATATTCCGGGGAGCTGTTTTTT.

V and J are TRBV7-8 and TRBJ2-3, with 11 bases identical to TRBD2. The CDR3 is 17 residues long. After removal of 5 bases from V and 6 bases from J, the junction contained 13 bases not matched to a gene. In germline, CDR1 is SGHVS, CDR2 FQNEAQ. CDR3 region: CASSPPTKLAGADTQYF. CDR3 in DNA: TGTGCCAGCAGCCCCCCCACCAAACTAGCGGGAGCGGATACGCAGTATTTT.

The chain couples TRBV9 to TRBJ2-3; 8 positions match TRBD1. The CDR3 loop spans 17 amino acids. V shed 4 bases and J 3 bases; nucleotides not matched to a gene: 13. Germline CDR1 SGDLS, CDR2 YYNGEE. In DNA form, the CDR3 reads TGTGCCAGCAGCCTCCAAACAGGGGGGTTGTGGACAGATACGCAGTATTTT. It specifies CASSLQTGGLWTDTQYF.

In this sample, this clone turned up once. This chain joins TRBV11-2 and TRBJ2-5; 7 positions match TRBD1. The CDR3 has 13 amino acids. Germline V gives CDR1 SGHAT, CDR2 FQNNGV. V shed 7 bases and J 2 bases; nucleotides not matched to a gene: 4. CDR3 in DNA: TGTGCCAGCACGGGCAGGGGGCAAGAGACCCAGTACTTC. Its protein is CASTGRGQETQYF.

The table lists this clone with a few counts. The chain employs TRBV19 and TRBJ1-5; 8 bases line up with TRBD1. Losses at the gene ends were 7 bases for V and 5 bases for J; bases not matched to a gene: 10. Germline lookup yields CDR1 LNHDA and CDR2 SQIVND (reference sequence). The CDR3 covers 15 residues. The chain's CDR3 is CASNTDRGRDQPQHF. CDR3 sequence (DNA): TGTGCCAGTAACACAGACAGGGGCCGGGATCAGCCCCAGCATTTT.

The rearrangement joins TRBV27 to TRBJ1-2; 10 bases fit TRBD1. This CDR3 spans 14 amino acids. With V trimmed by 7 bases and J by 5 bases, 7 bases remained unmatched. Germline V gene lookup returns CDR1 MNHEY and CDR2 SMNVEV (reference sequence). The CDR3: CASKFPGQGYGYTF. Here the CDR3 DNA reads TGTGCCAGCAAGTTTCCGGGACAGGGGTATGGCTACACCTTC.

This clone was seen once. V gene TRBV10-3 combines with J gene TRBJ1-5; TRBD1 is a possible D gene (6 bases). Germline V lookup: CDR1 ENHRY, CDR2 SYGVKD. V lost 6 bases to trimming and J lost 8 bases, with 17 bases between them. CDR3 length equals 14 residues. The CDR3 sequence: CAIRDPLQGEPQHF. CDR3 nucleotides: TGTGCCATCAGGGACCCATTACAGGGCGAGCCCCAGCATTTT.

The chain has TRBV30 and TRBJ2-2; D is undetermined. Trimming took off 4 bases at V and 5 bases at J, with 8 bases between the two ends. Germline CDR1 reads GTSNPN; CDR2 reads SVGIG (reference sequence). The length of the CDR3 is 12 residues. CDR3 DNA: TGTGCCTGGACAGGATGGACCGGGGAGCTGTTTTTT. Protein product: CAWTGWTGELFF. Full variable domain (outside the CDR3, taken from reference TRBV30 and TRBJ2-2): SQTIHQWPATLVQPVGSPLSLECTVEGTSNPNLYWYRQAAGRGLQLLFYSVGIGQISSEVPQNLSASRPQDRQFILSSKKLLLSDSGFYLCAWTGWTGELFFGEGSRLTVL.

V usage is TRBV6-2 or TRBV6-3 and J usage is TRBJ2-1, with 8 bases lining up with TRBD2. V gave up 7 bases and J gave up 8 bases; unmatched junction bases: 13. Germline values: CDR1 MNHEY, CDR2 SVGEGT. The CDR3 contains 15 residues. The CDR3 protein is CASTPSGSLWDEQFF. The DNA of the CDR3 is TGTGCCAGCACCCCCAGCGGGAGCCTGTGGGATGAGCAGTTCTTC.

The rearrangement links TRBV30 to TRBJ1-1, with a weak D call TRBD1 (5 bases). Per germline, CDR1 GTSNPN and CDR2 SVGIG (reference sequence). The V and J ends lost 4 bases and 1 base respectively, with 16 bases between them. This CDR3 comprises 15 residues. CDR3 DNA sequence: TGTGCCTGGAACCAGGGAAATGGTTGGAACACTGAAGCTTTCTTT. Residues: CAWNQGNGWNTEAFF.

This rearrangement joins TRBV6-1 to TRBJ2-3, with 10 bases fitting TRBD2. Germline V lookup: CDR1 MNHNS, CDR2 SASEGT. Losses at the gene ends were 1 base for V and 3 bases for J; bases not matched to a gene: 7. CDR3 length equals 17 residues. The CDR3: CASSEGASGSGTDTQYF. In nucleotides, the CDR3 is TGTGCCAGCAGTGAAGGCGCTAGCGGGAGTGGTACAGATACGCAGTATTTT.

This clone was detected once. CDR3 DNA sequence: TGTGCCAGCAGCGCCCGGCCGGGGAGCGACAATGAGCAGTTCTTC. Translated, it gives CASSARPGSDNEQFF. The chain is built from TRBV9 and TRBJ2-1, with TRBD2 as a possible D gene (5 bases). Germline V gene data show CDR1 as SGDLS and CDR2 as YYNGEE. V shed 3 bases and J shed 5 bases, with 15 bases lying between them. This CDR3 is 15 amino acids long.

This rearrangement joins TRBV7-2 to TRBJ1-2, with 7 bases matching TRBD1. Germline CDR1 and CDR2: SGHTA and FQGNSA. The CDR3 is 16 residues long. V gave up 1 base and J gave up 1 base; unmatched junction bases: 6. CDR3 sequence: CASSLGGTEINYGYTF. CDR3 in DNA: TGTGCCAGCAGCTTAGGAGGGACAGAGATTAACTATGGCTACACCTTC.